A single sample gave rise to the 20 T cell receptor beta chains below, sequenced in a study of blood T cell repertoires in COVID-19. Only in-frame clones appear in the TCRdb table, and some are missing; sequencing was by immunoSEQ multiplex PCR. Of under 250,000 clones detected, 82% appear once; the ten largest clones hold over 3.5%. Sequencing was carried out using peripheral blood. The receptors were gathered from a woman in her 70s with acute or convalescent COVID-19.

The genes are TRBV19 and TRBJ1-1; a weak D match, TRBD1 (6 bases). From germline, CDR1 is LNHDA and CDR2 SQIVND (reference sequence). This CDR3 spans 11 amino acids. V lost 6 bases and J lost 7, with 9 bases in between. In nucleotides, the CDR3 is TGTGCCAGTAGAGGACAGCTTGAAGCTTTCTTT. Translation: CASRGQLEAFF.

This sequence joins TRBV24-1 and TRBJ2-5, with 7 bases aligning to TRBD1. V shed 7 bases and J 1 base; nucleotides not matched to a gene: 2. This CDR3 comprises 13 residues. In germline, CDR1 is KGHDR, CDR2 SFDVKD. The CDR3 nucleotides are TGTGCCACCAGGGGACAGTCCCAAGAGACCCAGTACTTC. Protein product: CATRGQSQETQYF.

The chain recombines TRBV11-2 with TRBJ2-1; D is ambiguous. The CDR3 contains 11 residues. The V end was cut by 5 bases, the J end by 10 bases, with 9 bases between. Germline V gene data show CDR1 as SGHAT and CDR2 as FQNNGV. The CDR3 is CASSPRLEQFF. CDR3 sequence (DNA): TGTGCCAGCAGCCCCAGGTTGGAGCAGTTCTTC.

The table lists this clone with a few counts. This sequence joins TRBV7-2 and TRBJ2-3; D might be TRBD1 (6 bases). This CDR3 is 14 amino acids long. Germline CDR1 and CDR2: SGHTA and FQGNSA. The germline V and J ends were trimmed by 1 base and 4 bases, with 9 bases remaining between them. This chain's CDR3 is CASSLGGPSDTQYF. Written as DNA, the CDR3 is TGTGCCAGCAGCTTAGGGGGGCCTTCAGATACGCAGTATTTT.

This sequence joins TRBV10-3 and TRBJ2-1; TRBD1 is a possible D gene (6 bases). In germline, CDR1 is ENHRY, CDR2 SYGVKD. Trimming removed 4 bases from V and 2 bases from J, with 15 bases in between. This CDR3 is built from 16 residues. The CDR3 loop is CAISAKTGQTYNEQFF. In DNA, the CDR3 is TGTGCCATCAGTGCTAAGACAGGCCAGACCTACAATGAGCAGTTCTTC.

This clone was recorded many times. The chain joins TRBV7-9 to TRBJ2-7, with a tentative D call TRBD2 (6 bases). Germline CDR1 SEHNR, CDR2 FQNEAQ (reference sequence). Trimming took off 4 bases at V and 2 bases at J, with 21 bases between the two ends. This CDR3 has 17 residues. The CDR3 DNA is TGTGCCAGCAGCTCTCCCCGGGGGAGCGGCGCTACCTACGAGCAGTACTTC. This codes for CASSSPRGSGATYEQYF.

The chain uses TRBV6-5 and TRBJ1-2; 7 bases agree with TRBD1. Germline CDR1 MNHEY, CDR2 SVGAGI. Unmatched junction bases numbered 0, after V lost 0 bases and J lost 2 bases. This CDR3 spans 14 amino acids. The CDR3 nucleotides read TGTGCCAGCAGTTACTCGGACAGGAACTATGGCTACACCTTC. Encoded protein: CASSYSDRNYGYTF.

This chain joins TRBV2 and TRBJ2-1; 9 bases are a match to TRBD1. This CDR3 is built from 14 residues. CDR1 is SNHLY, CDR2 FYNNEI, per germline. The V segment lost 4 bases and the J segment 8 bases; nucleotides outside the gene matches: 6. The CDR3 nucleotides are TGTGCCAGCAGTGTCGAACAGGGGGCACATGAGCAGTTCTTC. Encoded protein: CASSVEQGAHEQFF.

The rearrangement links TRBV2 to TRBJ1-2; TRBD1 is a possible D gene (6 bases). V was pared by 6 bases and J by 2 bases, with 10 bases between. The CDR3 has 13 amino acids. Germline CDR1 is SNHLY and CDR2 is FYNNEI. CDR3 region: CASRQGPNYGYTF. Here the CDR3 DNA reads TGTGCCAGCAGACAGGGCCCGAACTATGGCTACACCTTC.

Here the CDR3 reads CASSLWGGNYGYTF. The DNA of the CDR3 is TGTGCCAGCAGCTTATGGGGGGGAAACTATGGCTACACCTTC. The chain carries TRBV7-9 and TRBJ1-2, with a tentative D call TRBD1 (5 bases). This CDR3 contains 14 residues. The ends were cut back, 2 bases at V and 2 bases at J, with 9 bases in the middle. Germline V gene sequence: CDR1 SEHNR, CDR2 FQNEAQ (reference sequence).

The gene calls are TRBV5-1 and TRBJ1-1; the D is unclear. CDR3 size: 15 residues. Trimming took 0 bases from V and 0 from J, leaving 9 bases between them. Germline V gives CDR1 SGHRS, CDR2 YFSETQ. CDR3: CASSLGNRLNTEAFF. CDR3 nucleotides: TGCGCCAGCAGCTTGGGGAACAGATTGAACACTGAAGCTTTCTTT.

The rearrangement links TRBV9 to TRBJ1-2, with TRBD1 matching over 9 bases. V lost 6 bases and J lost 5; bases outside the gene matches: 5. The germline V gene encodes CDR1 SGDLS and CDR2 YYNGEE. The CDR3 is 13 residues long. CDR3 DNA: TGTGCCAGCAACAGGGGGCGCAATTATGGCTACACCTTC. Its translation: CASNRGRNYGYTF.

The V and J genes are TRBV27 and TRBJ1-1, with 8 bases lining up with TRBD1. After removal of 4 bases from V and 0 bases from J, the junction contained 7 bases not matched to a gene. Germline assignment: CDR1 MNHEY and CDR2 SMNVEV (reference sequence). CDR3 size: 16 residues. The CDR3 loop is CASSSTGEAMNTEAFF. CDR3 nucleotides: TGTGCCAGCAGTTCGACAGGGGAGGCTATGAACACTGAAGCTTTCTTT.

The genes are TRBV7-9 and TRBJ1-1; TRBD1 matches 7 bases. V was pared by 3 bases and J by 0 bases, with 10 bases of the junction left unmatched. The CDR3 has 17 amino acids. Germline lookup yields CDR1 SEHNR and CDR2 FQNEAQ (reference sequence). CDR3 nucleotide sequence: TGTGCCAGCAGCTTCTGGGCACAGGGGCCCCTGAACACTGAAGCTTTCTTT. It yields the protein CASSFWAQGPLNTEAFF.

The chain is built from TRBV10-3 and TRBJ1-5, with TRBD1 identical over 8 bases. J gave up 0 bases and V 2 bases, and 3 bases lay outside the gene matches. The germline gives CDR1 ENHRY, CDR2 SYGVKD. CDR3 length: 16 residues. In DNA, the CDR3 is TGTGCCATCAGTGAGGGGACAGGTAATAGCAATCAGCCCCAGCATTTT. Its translation: CAISEGTGNSNQPQHF.

This rearrangement joins TRBV2 to TRBJ1-1; TRBD1 might be the D (6 bases). Deletions cut 4 bases from V and 5 bases from J, with 17 bases between. Per germline, CDR1 SNHLY and CDR2 FYNNEI. The CDR3 runs to 15 residues. CDR3 amino acids: CASSVQGSLGTEAFF. The CDR3 nucleotides are TGTGCCAGCAGTGTACAGGGATCGCTGGGAACTGAAGCTTTCTTT.

The V and J genes are TRBV3-1 (or the pseudogene TRBV3-2) and TRBJ2-1, with 8 bases lining up with TRBD2. The CDR3 length is 13 residues. After removal of 4 bases from V and 7 bases from J, the junction contained 3 bases not matched to a gene. In germline, CDR1 is LGHDT, CDR2 YNNKEL (reference sequence). CDR3 DNA: TGTGCCAGCAGCCGACTAGCGATTAATGAGCAGTTCTTC. It translates to CASSRLAINEQFF.

V usage is TRBV11-2 and J usage is TRBJ1-1, with D hard to call. V lost 1 base and J lost 9, with 12 bases in between. The germline V gene encodes CDR1 SGHAT and CDR2 FQNNGV. The CDR3 sequence is 13 residues long. The CDR3: CASSLAASWQAFF. For the CDR3, the DNA is TGTGCCAGCAGCTTAGCAGCTAGTTGGCAAGCTTTCTTT.

The table lists this clone with a few counts. The chain uses TRBV2 and TRBJ1-5; TRBD1 might be the D (5 bases). Germline-derived CDR1 and CDR2 are SNHLY and FYNNEI. The V end lost 5 bases, the J end lost 2 bases, and 13 bases lay between the germline ends. The CDR3 covers 15 residues. CDR3 in amino acids: CASSSTTARNQPQHF. The CDR3 bases are TGTGCCAGCAGTTCAACGACAGCCCGCAATCAGCCCCAGCATTTT.

The V gene is TRBV4-2, the J gene TRBJ2-3; 7 bases match TRBD1. The V segment lost 4 bases and the J segment 2 bases; nucleotides outside the gene matches: 6. The CDR3 is 15 amino acids. In germline, CDR1 is LGHNA, CDR2 YNFKEQ. The CDR3 sequence: CASSPGTDITDTQYF. As DNA, the CDR3 is TGTGCCAGCAGCCCGGGGACAGATATCACAGATACGCAGTATTTT.